This entry features one T cell receptor (beta chain) sequence. Its antigen is unknown. The CDR3 is 13 residues long. V lost 6 bases to trimming and J lost 4 bases, with 15 bases between them. The germline CDR1 and CDR2 sequences are DFQATT and SNEGSKA (reference sequence). This entry comes from a study of early T cells in non-severe SARS-CoV-2 infection. Study-wide results and caveats: Using VDJdb, the matching emphasized anti-spike CD8 responses while missing private and CD4 specificities.

Tagging with unique molecular identifiers was applied to individual cDNA molecules. TCRdb independently ran MiXCR on the 5' RACE reads; one entry per CDR3 protein. The table lists 70,000 or so distinct CDR3 sequences, 9% to 15% of them singletons. The sample consisted of whole blood. The source of this sequence is an adult who was a healthcare worker with PCR-confirmed SARS-CoV-2 infection or an uninfected control (not recorded which). The chain recombines TRBV20-1 with TRBJ2-5; a possible D gene is TRBD2 (5 bases). The CDR3 DNA is TGCAGTGCCTCCTCAACTAGAGTAGAGACCCAGTACTTC. This codes for CSASSTRVETQYF.